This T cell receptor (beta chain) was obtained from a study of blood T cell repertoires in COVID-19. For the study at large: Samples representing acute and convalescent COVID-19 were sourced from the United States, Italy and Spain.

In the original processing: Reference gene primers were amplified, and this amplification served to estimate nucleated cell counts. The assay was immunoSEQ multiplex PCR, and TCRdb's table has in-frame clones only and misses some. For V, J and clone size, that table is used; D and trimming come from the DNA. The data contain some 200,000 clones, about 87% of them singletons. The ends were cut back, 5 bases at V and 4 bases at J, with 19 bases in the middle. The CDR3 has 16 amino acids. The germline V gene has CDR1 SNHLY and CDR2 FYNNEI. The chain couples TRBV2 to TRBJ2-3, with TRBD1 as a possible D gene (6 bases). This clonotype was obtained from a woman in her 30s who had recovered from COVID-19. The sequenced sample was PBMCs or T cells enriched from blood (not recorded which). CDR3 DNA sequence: TGTGCCAGCAGTTCCTTGAACAGGGATTGGGCAGATACGCAGTATTTT. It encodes CASSSLNRDWADTQYF.